This is a list of T cell receptor beta chains from one sample in a study of CD8+CD57+ T cells in acquired aplastic anemia. Via MiXCR, TCRdb re-called the reads, giving one row per CDR3 protein. The data show some 200,000 distinct CDR3 sequences, approximately 50% seen once. The sequenced sample was sorted CD4+, CD8+, or CD8+CD57+ T cells (not recorded which) from PBMCs. These receptors all stem from a human donor with aplastic anemia. CDR3s include the opening cysteine and the closing phenylalanine or tryptophan. The order of the fields is J gene, V gene, CDR3 protein.

j_call: TRBJ2-2
v_call: TRBV24-1
cdr3_aa: CATAGQPGELFF

j_call: TRBJ2-4
v_call: TRBV29-1
cdr3_aa: CSAGQGVGNIQYF

j_call: TRBJ2-3
v_call: TRBV7-3
cdr3_aa: CASSRSGGFTQYF

j_call: TRBJ1-2
v_call: TRBV6-2/TRBV6-3
cdr3_aa: CASSFSDRVTGYTF

j_call: TRBJ1-1
v_call: TRBV10-3
cdr3_aa: CAIEDSSTEAFF

j_call: TRBJ2-1
v_call: TRBV24-1
cdr3_aa: CATSDSSGGNNEQFF

j_call: TRBJ2-7
v_call: TRBV10-3
cdr3_aa: CAISEGASSYEQYF

j_call: TRBJ2-5
v_call: TRBV24-1
cdr3_aa: CATSDPSSGRIETQYF

j_call: TRBJ2-2
v_call: TRBV15
cdr3_aa: CATSRDQTTGELFF

j_call: TRBJ2-2
v_call: TRBV11-2
cdr3_aa: CASSFGPLRARGGTGELFF

j_call: TRBJ2-1
v_call: TRBV9
cdr3_aa: CASSVFGGEAEQFF

j_call: TRBJ2-7
v_call: TRBV19
cdr3_aa: CASSMDGFRYEQYF

j_call: TRBJ2-1
v_call: TRBV20-1
cdr3_aa: CSASSGKAYNEQFF

j_call: TRBJ2-3
v_call: TRBV6-1
cdr3_aa: CASSRPNNEQYF

j_call: TRBJ2-5
v_call: TRBV5-6
cdr3_aa: CASSLVRGPIQETQYF

j_call: TRBJ2-5
v_call: TRBV2
cdr3_aa: CASSGQREETQYF

j_call: TRBJ1-3
v_call: TRBV7-8
cdr3_aa: CASRLKGAPGNTIYF

j_call: TRBJ1-2
v_call: TRBV29-1
cdr3_aa: CSVPGTGVNGYTF

j_call: TRBJ2-1
v_call: TRBV10-3
cdr3_aa: CAIRKTGDEQFF

j_call: TRBJ1-2
v_call: TRBV9
cdr3_aa: CASSVDPNYGYTF

j_call: TRBJ2-5
v_call: TRBV5-1
cdr3_aa: CASSLMGSGEETQYF

j_call: TRBJ2-7
v_call: TRBV20-1
cdr3_aa: CSARRTSEYEQYF

j_call: TRBJ2-1
v_call: TRBV10-1
cdr3_aa: CASTGATFPYNEQFF

j_call: TRBJ1-2
v_call: TRBV6-5
cdr3_aa: CASSWYGYTF

j_call: TRBJ2-3
v_call: TRBV12-3/TRBV12-4
cdr3_aa: CATRRGRSPYTDTQYF

j_call: TRBJ2-6
v_call: TRBV12-3/TRBV12-4
cdr3_aa: CASSFVTGANVLTF

j_call: TRBJ2-4
v_call: TRBV2
cdr3_aa: CASRISGNIQYF

j_call: TRBJ1-2
v_call: TRBV3-1
cdr3_aa: CASSQRTGTLGYTF

j_call: TRBJ2-3
v_call: TRBV24-1
cdr3_aa: CATSDPPLDTQYF

j_call: TRBJ2-7
v_call: TRBV19
cdr3_aa: CASKALGQSYEQYF

j_call: TRBJ2-7
v_call: TRBV19
cdr3_aa: CATKPQGVKYKQYF

j_call: TRBJ1-3
v_call: TRBV20-1
cdr3_aa: CSARDLVYSGNTIYF

j_call: TRBJ1-6
v_call: TRBV6-5
cdr3_aa: CASSYLGGDSPLHF

j_call: TRBJ2-1
v_call: TRBV5-1
cdr3_aa: CASSSGPPELVHEQFF

j_call: TRBJ2-3
v_call: TRBV4-3
cdr3_aa: CASSQLAGGPDTQYF

j_call: TRBJ2-1
v_call: TRBV7-2
cdr3_aa: CASSYDYNEQFF